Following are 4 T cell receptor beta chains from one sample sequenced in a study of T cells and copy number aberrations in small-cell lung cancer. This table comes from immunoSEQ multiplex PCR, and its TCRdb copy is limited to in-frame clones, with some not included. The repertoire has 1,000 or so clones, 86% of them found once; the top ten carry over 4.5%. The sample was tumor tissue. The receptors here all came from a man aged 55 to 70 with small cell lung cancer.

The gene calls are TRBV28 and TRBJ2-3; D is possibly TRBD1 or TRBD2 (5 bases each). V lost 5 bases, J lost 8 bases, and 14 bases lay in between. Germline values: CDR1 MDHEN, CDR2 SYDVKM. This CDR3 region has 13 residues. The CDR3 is CASSRGPFGTQYF. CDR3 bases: TGTGCCAGCAGTCGGGGACCTTTCGGTACGCAGTATTTT.

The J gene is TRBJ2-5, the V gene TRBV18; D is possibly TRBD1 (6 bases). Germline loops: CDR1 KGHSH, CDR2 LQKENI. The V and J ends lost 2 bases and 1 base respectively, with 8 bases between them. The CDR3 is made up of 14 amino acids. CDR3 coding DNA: TGTGCCAGCTCACCAACAGGGCTCCAAGAGACCCAGTACTTC. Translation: CASSPTGLQETQYF.

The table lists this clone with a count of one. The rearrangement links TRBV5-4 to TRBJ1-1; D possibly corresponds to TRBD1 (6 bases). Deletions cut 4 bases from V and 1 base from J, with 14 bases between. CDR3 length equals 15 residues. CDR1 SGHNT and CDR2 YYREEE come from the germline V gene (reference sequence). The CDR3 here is CASSLPGGGNTEAFF. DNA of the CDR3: TGTGCCAGCAGCCTCCCAGGAGGGGGGAACACTGAAGCTTTCTTT.

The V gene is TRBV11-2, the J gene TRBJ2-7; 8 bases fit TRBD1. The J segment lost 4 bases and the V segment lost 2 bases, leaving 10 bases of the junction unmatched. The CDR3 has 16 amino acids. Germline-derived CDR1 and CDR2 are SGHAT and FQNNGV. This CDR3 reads CASSLNSPGGKYEQYF. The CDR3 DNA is TGTGCCAGCAGCTTAAATTCCCCAGGGGGCAAATACGAGCAGTACTTC.